A single sample gave rise to the 17 T cell receptor beta chains below, sequenced in a study of blood T cell repertoires in COVID-19. The table came from immunoSEQ multiplex PCR; TCRdb's copy has only in-frame clones and leaves some out. The repertoire holds 180,000 or so clones, with 89% as singletons. Sequencing was performed on PBMCs or T cells enriched from blood (not recorded which). Receptors originate from a woman in her 40s with acute COVID-19.

This clone came up a few times. The V and J genes are TRBV27 and TRBJ1-2, with D perhaps matching TRBD1 (5 bases). V lost 2 bases to trimming and J lost 8 bases, with 18 bases between them. Germline lookup yields CDR1 MNHEY and CDR2 SMNVEV (reference sequence). The CDR3 totals 15 residues. CDR3 amino acids: CASSLIGPGIGGYTF. CDR3 bases: TGTGCCAGCAGTTTAATTGGACCAGGGATCGGGGGCTACACCTTC.

This chain connects TRBV21-1 to TRBJ1-2. TRBV21-1 is marked as a pseudogene. CDR3 length: 11 amino acids. The CDR3 sequence is CLSRRGYGYTF. The CDR3 region has the DNA TGCCTGAGTCGGAGGGGCTATGGCTACACCTTC.

The chain uses TRBV6-5 and TRBJ1-6, with TRBD1 matching 7 bases. The CDR3 is made up of 14 amino acids. Germline V gene sequence: CDR1 MNHEY, CDR2 SVGAGI. Trimming cost V 6 bases and J 10 bases; bases outside gene matches: 9. CDR3 protein: CASSRTGERSPLHF. The CDR3 bases are TGTGCCAGCAGCCGAACAGGGGAGCGGTCACCCCTCCACTTT.

The chain carries TRBV5-6 and TRBJ2-3, with TRBD2 identical over 10 bases. The CDR3 has 18 residues. Germline lookup yields CDR1 SGHDT and CDR2 YYEEEE. V dropped 2 bases and J dropped 0; count of bases not matched to a gene: 9. The CDR3 nucleotides are TGTGCCAGCAGCTTCGGGCTAGCGGGAGAGAGGAGCACAGATACGCAGTATTTT. Protein product: CASSFGLAGERSTDTQYF.

The chain carries TRBV5-6 and TRBJ1-2, with 12 bases identical to TRBD1. The CDR3 spans 14 residues. With V trimmed by 4 bases and J by 6 bases, 4 bases remained unmatched. CDR1 is SGHDT and CDR2 is YYEEEE in the germline V gene. The CDR3 is CASSPGQGANGYTF. In DNA form, the CDR3 reads TGTGCCAGCAGCCCGGGACAGGGGGCCAATGGCTACACCTTC. Together with reference TRBV5-6 and TRBJ1-2, the CDR3 gives the full variable domain: DAGVTQSPTHLIKTRGQQVTLRCSPKSGHDTVSWYQQALGQGPQFIFQYYEEEERQRGNFPDRFSGHQFPNYSSELNVNALLLGDSALYLCASSPGQGANGYTFGSGTRLTVV.

This clone was seen only once. This chain links TRBV3-1 (or the pseudogene TRBV3-2) with TRBJ2-3; no clear D gene. V was pared by 0 bases and J by 4 bases, with 8 bases between. Germline-derived CDR1 and CDR2 are LGHDT and YNNKEL (reference sequence). The CDR3 extends over 14 amino acids. The CDR3 DNA reads TGTGCCAGCAGCCAAGATGGCCCTTCAGATACGCAGTATTTT. Translation gives CASSQDGPSDTQYF.

The chain joins TRBV24-1 to TRBJ2-2; TRBD1 matches 8 bases. CDR1 is KGHDR and CDR2 is SFDVKD in the germline V gene. The CDR3 spans 12 residues. The trim removed 10 bases at V and 13 bases at J, leaving 10 bases unmatched. The CDR3 DNA reads TGTGCCACGGGGACAGGTGGCGGAAGGCTGTTTTTT. This translates into CATGTGGGRLFF.

This chain uses TRBV30 with TRBJ1-1, with D possibly matching TRBD1 (5 bases). The germline V and J ends were trimmed by 1 base and 6 bases, with 15 bases remaining between them. Germline V gene data show CDR1 as GTSNPN and CDR2 as SVGIG (reference sequence). The CDR3 is made up of 14 amino acids. CDR3 sequence reads: CAWSANRPRSEAFF. CDR3 DNA sequence: TGTGCCTGGAGTGCCAACAGGCCGCGGTCTGAAGCTTTCTTT.

The V gene is TRBV29-1, the J gene TRBJ2-3; 13 bases map to TRBD2. The V and J ends lost 8 bases and 3 bases, in that order; junction bases with no gene match: 11. From germline, CDR1 is SQVTM and CDR2 ANQGSEA. The length of the CDR3 is 16 residues. The CDR3 here is CSTTGTSGTWTDTQYF. Written as DNA, the CDR3 is TGCAGCACAACCGGGACTAGCGGGACTTGGACAGATACGCAGTATTTT.

The genes are TRBV5-1 and TRBJ1-3; D gene unclear. Trimming took off 1 base at V and 0 bases at J, with 5 bases between the two ends. Germline CDR1 and CDR2: SGHRS and YFSETQ. The CDR3 extends over 14 amino acids. The DNA for the CDR3 is TGCGCCAGCAGCTTGACAGTCTCTGGAAACACCATATATTTT. Translation: CASSLTVSGNTIYF.

This clone occurred a few times. The CDR3 here is CASSLRGATDTQYF. The CDR3 coding sequence is TGTGCCAGCAGCCTCAGGGGTGCCACAGATACGCAGTATTTT. This chain links TRBV5-8 with TRBJ2-3; D perhaps matches TRBD1 (6 bases). The CDR3 extends over 14 amino acids. Trimming removed 4 bases from V and 2 bases from J, with 11 bases in between. Germline V gene data show CDR1 as SGHTS and CDR2 as YDEGEE.

This chain connects TRBV2 to TRBJ2-2; perhaps TRBD2 as D (7 bases). The CDR3 contains 12 residues. Trimming shortened V by 7 bases and J by 13 bases, and 16 bases separated the two germline ends. Germline V gives CDR1 SNHLY, CDR2 FYNNEI. CDR3 nucleotide sequence: TGTGCCAGCAATGGGGGGGGCGAAGGGCTGTTTTTT. This codes for CASNGGGEGLFF.

The chain is built from TRBV14 and TRBJ2-5; D possibly corresponds to TRBD1 (6 bases). This CDR3 contains 13 residues. V lost 1 base to trimming and J lost 4 bases, with 7 bases between them. Germline assignment: CDR1 SGHDN and CDR2 FVKESK. CDR3 protein: CASSQARGETQYF. The CDR3, as DNA: TGTGCCAGCAGCCAAGCCAGGGGAGAGACCCAGTACTTC.

A remark on this clone: A read error may be the cause here, since a much bigger clone is one base away. The chain uses TRBV6-5 and TRBJ2-7; D is undetermined. Trimming shortened V by 2 bases and J by 0 bases, and 5 bases separated the two germline ends. Germline V gene lookup returns CDR1 MNHEY and CDR2 SVGAGI. The CDR3 contains 13 residues. The CDR3 loop is CASSYDTSYEQYF. The CDR3 DNA follows: TGTGCCAGCAGTTACGACACCTCCTACGAGCAGTACTTC.

This rearrangement joins TRBV6-5 to TRBJ1-5; D is perhaps TRBD1 (6 bases). The CDR3 is 14 residues long. V was trimmed by 7 bases and J by 0 bases, leaving 10 bases between them. The germline CDR1 and CDR2 sequences are MNHEY and SVGAGI. The CDR3 here is CASTGQSSNQPQHF. In DNA, the CDR3 is TGTGCCAGCACCGGACAGTCTAGCAATCAGCCCCAGCATTTT.

This clone was recorded a few times. The chain recombines TRBV3-1 (or the pseudogene TRBV3-2) with TRBJ1-2; unclear D gene. CDR3 length: 16 residues. The V end was cut by 3 bases, the J end by 1 base, with 15 bases between. The germline CDR1 and CDR2 sequences are LGHDT and YNNKEL (reference sequence). CDR3 region: CASSHLGDQNNYGYTF. In nucleotides, the CDR3 is TGTGCCAGCAGCCACCTCGGAGACCAAAATAACTATGGCTACACCTTC.

This clone was seen only once. The V call is TRBV19, the J call TRBJ2-3, with TRBD2 matching 16 bases. CDR1 is LNHDA, CDR2 SQIVND, per germline (reference sequence). V gave up 4 bases and J gave up 0 bases; unmatched junction bases: 13. The CDR3 totals 21 residues. The CDR3 coding sequence is TGTGCCAGTAGTAACCGAAGACAGGGGACTAGCGGGAGGGCTAGCACAGATACGCAGTATTTT. This codes for CASSNRRQGTSGRASTDTQYF.